This T cell receptor (beta chain) was found in a study of T cell repertoires in ileal Crohn's disease. Study-wide context: Operated complications were stricturing disease (roughly 61%) and penetrating disease (about 40%). Study outcomes and limitations: Clonality above 26.8% at surgery always came with endoscopic recurrence. Sorted CD8 T cells held more high-frequency clones than CD4.

As to this clone: Its antigen is not known.

Sequencing was performed with immunoSEQ multiplex PCR; in TCRdb, only in-frame clones are kept and a portion is missing. The table includes over 25,000 clones, roughly 78% detected once. Germline CDR1 SGHRS, CDR2 YFSETQ. Losses at the gene ends were 3 bases for V and 5 bases for J; bases not matched to a gene: 5. The CDR3 is 15 residues long. The material sequenced was ileal tissue. The rearrangement joins TRBV5-1 to TRBJ2-2; 9 positions match TRBD1. The clonotype originates from an adult with Crohn's disease. CDR3 nucleotides: TGCGCCAGCAGCTCACAGGGGGCTCGGACCGGGGAGCTGTTTTTT. Protein: CASSSQGARTGELFF.